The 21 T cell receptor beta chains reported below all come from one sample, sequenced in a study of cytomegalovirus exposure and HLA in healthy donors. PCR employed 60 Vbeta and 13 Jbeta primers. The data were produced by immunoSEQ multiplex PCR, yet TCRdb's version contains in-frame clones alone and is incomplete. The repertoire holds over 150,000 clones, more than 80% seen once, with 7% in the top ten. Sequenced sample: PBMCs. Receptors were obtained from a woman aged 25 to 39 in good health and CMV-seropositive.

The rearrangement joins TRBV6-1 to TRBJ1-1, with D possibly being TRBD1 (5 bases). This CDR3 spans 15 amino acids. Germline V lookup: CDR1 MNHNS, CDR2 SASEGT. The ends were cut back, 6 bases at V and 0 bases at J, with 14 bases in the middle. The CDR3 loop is CASRVTENMNTEAFF. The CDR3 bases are TGTGCCAGCAGAGTGACAGAGAATATGAACACTGAAGCTTTCTTT.

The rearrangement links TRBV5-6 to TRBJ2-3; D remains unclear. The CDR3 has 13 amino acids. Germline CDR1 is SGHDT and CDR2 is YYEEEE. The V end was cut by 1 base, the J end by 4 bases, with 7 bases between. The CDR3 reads CASSLQAADTQYF. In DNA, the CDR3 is TGTGCCAGCAGCTTGCAGGCCGCAGATACGCAGTATTTT.

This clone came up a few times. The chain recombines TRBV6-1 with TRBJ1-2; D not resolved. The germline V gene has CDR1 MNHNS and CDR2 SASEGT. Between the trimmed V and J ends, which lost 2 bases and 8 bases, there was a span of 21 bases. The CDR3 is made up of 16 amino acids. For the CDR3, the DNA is TGTGCCAGCAGTGAAAACGCAGCTCCAGCGGGTGAAGGCTACACCTTC. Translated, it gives CASSENAAPAGEGYTF.

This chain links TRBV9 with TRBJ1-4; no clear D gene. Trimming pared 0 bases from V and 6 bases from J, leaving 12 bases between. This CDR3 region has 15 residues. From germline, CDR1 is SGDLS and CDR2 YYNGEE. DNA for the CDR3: TGTGCCAGCAGCGTAGCTTGGTACTCGGATGAAAAACTGTTTTTT. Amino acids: CASSVAWYSDEKLFF.

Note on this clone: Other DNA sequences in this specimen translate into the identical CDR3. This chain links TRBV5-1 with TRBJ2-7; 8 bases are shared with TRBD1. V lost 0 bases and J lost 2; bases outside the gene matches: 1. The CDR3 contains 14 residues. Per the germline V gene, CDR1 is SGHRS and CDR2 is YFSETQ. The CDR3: CASSLGTGTYEQYF. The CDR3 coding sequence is TGCGCCAGCAGCTTGGGGACAGGGACCTACGAGCAGTACTTC.

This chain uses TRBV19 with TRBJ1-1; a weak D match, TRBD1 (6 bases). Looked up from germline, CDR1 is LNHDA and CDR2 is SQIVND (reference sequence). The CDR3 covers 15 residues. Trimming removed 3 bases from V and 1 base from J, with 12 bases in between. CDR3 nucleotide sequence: TGTGCCAGTAGTATTAAGGGGGTACCGAACACTGAAGCTTTCTTT. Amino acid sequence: CASSIKGVPNTEAFF.

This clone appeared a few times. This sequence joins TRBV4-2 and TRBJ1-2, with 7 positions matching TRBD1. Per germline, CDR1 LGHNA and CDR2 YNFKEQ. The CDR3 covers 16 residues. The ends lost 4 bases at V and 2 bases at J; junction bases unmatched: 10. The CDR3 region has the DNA TGTGCCAGCAGCCCCTTAGGGACAGCCGTGAACTATGGCTACACCTTC. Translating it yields CASSPLGTAVNYGYTF.

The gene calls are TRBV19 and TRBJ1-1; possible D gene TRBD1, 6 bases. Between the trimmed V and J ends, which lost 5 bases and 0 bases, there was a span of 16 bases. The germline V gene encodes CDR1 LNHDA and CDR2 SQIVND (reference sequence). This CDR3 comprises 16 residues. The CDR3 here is CASSQDPRQVNTEAFF. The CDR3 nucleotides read TGTGCCAGTAGTCAGGATCCGCGACAGGTGAACACTGAAGCTTTCTTT.

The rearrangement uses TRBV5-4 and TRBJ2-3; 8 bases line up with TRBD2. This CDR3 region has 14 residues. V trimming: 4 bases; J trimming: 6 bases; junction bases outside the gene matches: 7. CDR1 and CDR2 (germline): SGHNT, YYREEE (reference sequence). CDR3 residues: CASSSGGQWDTQYF. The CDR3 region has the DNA TGTGCCAGCAGCAGCGGGGGACAATGGGATACGCAGTATTTT.

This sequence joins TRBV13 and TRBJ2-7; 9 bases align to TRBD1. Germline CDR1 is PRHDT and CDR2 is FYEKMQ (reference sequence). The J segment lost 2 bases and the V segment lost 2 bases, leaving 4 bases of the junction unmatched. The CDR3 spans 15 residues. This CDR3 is CASSLSGTGPYEQYF. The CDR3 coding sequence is TGTGCCAGCAGCTTATCCGGGACAGGGCCCTACGAGCAGTACTTC.

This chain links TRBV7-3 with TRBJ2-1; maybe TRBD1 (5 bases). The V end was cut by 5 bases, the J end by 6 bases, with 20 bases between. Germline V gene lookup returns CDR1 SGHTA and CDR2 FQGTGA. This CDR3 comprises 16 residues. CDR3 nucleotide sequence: TGTGCCAGCAGCCAAATGTCAGAAGGGGTCTCCAATGAGCAGTTCTTC. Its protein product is CASSQMSEGVSNEQFF.

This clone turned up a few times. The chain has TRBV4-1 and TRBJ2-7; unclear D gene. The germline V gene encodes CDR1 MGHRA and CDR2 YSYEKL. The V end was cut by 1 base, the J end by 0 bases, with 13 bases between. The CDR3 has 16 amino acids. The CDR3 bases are TGCGCCAGCAGCCAAGTTACGCGACACCGCTCCTACGAGCAGTACTTC. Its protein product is CASSQVTRHRSYEQYF.

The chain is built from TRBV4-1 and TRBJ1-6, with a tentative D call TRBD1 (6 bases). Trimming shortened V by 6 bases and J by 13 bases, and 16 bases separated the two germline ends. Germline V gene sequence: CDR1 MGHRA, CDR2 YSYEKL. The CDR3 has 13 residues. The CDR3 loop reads CASSYDRWNPLHF. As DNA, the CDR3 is TGCGCCAGCAGTTACGACAGGTGGAATCCCCTCCACTTT.

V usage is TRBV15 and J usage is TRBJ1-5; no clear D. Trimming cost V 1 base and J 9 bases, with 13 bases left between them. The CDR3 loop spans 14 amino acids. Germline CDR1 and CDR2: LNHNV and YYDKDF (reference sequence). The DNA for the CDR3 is TGTGCCACCAGCAGAGCGGCGGAGGTGGGGCCCCAGCATTTT. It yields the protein CATSRAAEVGPQHF.

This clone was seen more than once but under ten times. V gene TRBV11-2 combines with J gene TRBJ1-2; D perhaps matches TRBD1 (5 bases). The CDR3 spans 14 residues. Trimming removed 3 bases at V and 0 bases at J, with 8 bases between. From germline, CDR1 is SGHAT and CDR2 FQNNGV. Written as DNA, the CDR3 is TGTGCCAGCAGCTTCGACAGTACTAACTATGGCTACACCTTC. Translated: CASSFDSTNYGYTF.

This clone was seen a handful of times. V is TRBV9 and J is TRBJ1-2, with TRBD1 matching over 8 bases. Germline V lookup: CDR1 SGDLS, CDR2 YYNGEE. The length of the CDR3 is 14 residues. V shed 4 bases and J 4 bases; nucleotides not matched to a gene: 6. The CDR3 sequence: CASSLGQGLYGYTF. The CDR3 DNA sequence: TGTGCCAGCAGCCTTGGACAGGGCCTCTATGGCTACACCTTC.

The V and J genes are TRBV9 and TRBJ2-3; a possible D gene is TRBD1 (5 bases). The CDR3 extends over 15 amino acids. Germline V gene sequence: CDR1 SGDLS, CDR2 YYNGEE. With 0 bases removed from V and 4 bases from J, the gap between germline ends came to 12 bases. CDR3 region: CASSVDAGLSDTQYF. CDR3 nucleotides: TGTGCCAGCAGCGTAGATGCAGGGTTATCAGATACGCAGTATTTT. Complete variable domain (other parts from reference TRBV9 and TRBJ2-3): DSGVTQTPKHLITATGQRVTLRCSPRSGDLSVYWYQQSLDQGLQFLIQYYNGEERAKGNILERFSAQQFPDLHSELNLSSLELGDSALYFCASSVDAGLSDTQYFGPGTRLTVL.

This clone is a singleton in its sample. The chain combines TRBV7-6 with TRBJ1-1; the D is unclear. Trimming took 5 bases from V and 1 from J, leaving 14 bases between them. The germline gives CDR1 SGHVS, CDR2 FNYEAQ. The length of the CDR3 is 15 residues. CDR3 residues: CASSPEWAANTEAFF. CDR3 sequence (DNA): TGTGCCAGCAGCCCTGAGTGGGCAGCGAACACTGAAGCTTTCTTT. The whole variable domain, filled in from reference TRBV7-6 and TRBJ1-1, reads GAGVSQSPRYKVTKRGQDVALRCDPISGHVSLYWYRQALGQGPEFLTYFNYEAQQDKSGLPNDRFSAERPEGSISTLTIQRTEQRDSAMYRCASSPEWAANTEAFFGQGTRLTVV.

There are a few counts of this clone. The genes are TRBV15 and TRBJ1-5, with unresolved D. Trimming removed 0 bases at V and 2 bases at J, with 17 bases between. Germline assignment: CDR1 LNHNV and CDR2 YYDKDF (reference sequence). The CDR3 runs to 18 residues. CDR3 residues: CATSRDSRNFYGNQPQHF. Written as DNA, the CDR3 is TGTGCCACCAGCAGAGATTCGAGAAATTTCTATGGCAATCAGCCCCAGCATTTT.

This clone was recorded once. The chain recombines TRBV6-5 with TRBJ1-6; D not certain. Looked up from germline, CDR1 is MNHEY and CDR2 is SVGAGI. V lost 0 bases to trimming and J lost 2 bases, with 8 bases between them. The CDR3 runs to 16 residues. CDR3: CASSYSAGAYNSPLHF. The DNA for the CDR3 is TGTGCCAGCAGTTACTCCGCCGGGGCCTATAATTCACCCCTCCACTTT.

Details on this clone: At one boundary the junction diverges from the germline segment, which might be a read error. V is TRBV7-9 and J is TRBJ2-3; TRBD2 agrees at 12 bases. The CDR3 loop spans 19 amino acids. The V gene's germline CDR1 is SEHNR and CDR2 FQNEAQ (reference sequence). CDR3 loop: CSSSLGWTSGVHNTDTQYF. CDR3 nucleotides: TGTTCCAGCAGCTTAGGCTGGACTAGCGGGGTGCATAACACAGATACGCAGTATTTT.